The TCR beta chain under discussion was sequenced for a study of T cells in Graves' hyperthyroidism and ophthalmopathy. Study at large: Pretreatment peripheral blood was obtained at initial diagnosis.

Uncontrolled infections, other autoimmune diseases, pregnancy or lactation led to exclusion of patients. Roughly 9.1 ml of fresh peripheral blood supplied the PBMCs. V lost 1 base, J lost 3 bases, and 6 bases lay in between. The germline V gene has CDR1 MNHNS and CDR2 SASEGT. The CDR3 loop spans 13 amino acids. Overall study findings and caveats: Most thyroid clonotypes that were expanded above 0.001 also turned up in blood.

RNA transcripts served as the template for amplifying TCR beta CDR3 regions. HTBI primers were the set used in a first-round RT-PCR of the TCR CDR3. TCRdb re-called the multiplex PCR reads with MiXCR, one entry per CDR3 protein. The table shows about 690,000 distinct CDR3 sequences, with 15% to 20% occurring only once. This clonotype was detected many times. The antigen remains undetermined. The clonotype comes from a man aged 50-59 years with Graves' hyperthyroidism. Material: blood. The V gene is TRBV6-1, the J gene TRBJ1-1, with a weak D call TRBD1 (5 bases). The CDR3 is CASSEEGYTEAFF. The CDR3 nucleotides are TGTGCCAGCAGTGAAGAGGGGTACACTGAAGCTTTCTTT.